These 14 T cell receptor beta chains came from one sample sequenced in a study of control samples from healthy donors and cancer patients. Profiled with immunoSEQ multiplex PCR; TCRdb holds only in-frame clones, not every one. The sample holds 390,000 or so clones; 75% to 95% are singletons and the top ten take 6% to 7%. The specimen sequenced was PBMCs. The receptors stem from a man in his forties with head and neck cancer.

Concerning this clone: Other nucleotide sequences in the sample specify the same CDR3. This chain links TRBV6-4 with TRBJ2-3; D might be TRBD2 (5 bases). Looked up from germline, CDR1 is MRHNA and CDR2 is SNTAGT. The V end was cut by 2 bases, the J end by 1 base, with 7 bases between. The CDR3 is 14 residues long. The CDR3 bases are TGTGCCAGCAGTGACGTCGGGGGCACAGATACGCAGTATTTT. Protein sequence: CASSDVGGTDTQYF.

This chain connects TRBV29-1 to TRBJ2-7; 11 bases match TRBD2. There are 14 residues in the CDR3. After removal of 2 bases from V and 6 bases from J, the junction contained 6 bases not matched to a gene. Germline V gives CDR1 SQVTM, CDR2 ANQGSEA. CDR3 sequence (DNA): TGCAGCGTTGAATCGTCCGGGACTAGCGGCGAGCAGTACTTC. It is translated as CSVESSGTSGEQYF.

The chain couples TRBV7-2 to TRBJ2-7, with D perhaps being TRBD1 or TRBD2 (5 bases each). Germline V CDR1 and CDR2: SGHTA, FQGNSA. The V and J ends lost 2 bases and 1 base respectively, with 15 bases between them. The CDR3 runs 16 residues. CDR3 nucleotide sequence: TGTGCCAGCAGCTTAAGAGGGGCGCAGGGATCCTACGAGCAGTACTTC. Translating it yields CASSLRGAQGSYEQYF.

The rearrangement links TRBV10-3 to TRBJ1-1; 8 positions match TRBD1. The CDR3 runs 14 residues. Germline CDR1 is ENHRY and CDR2 is SYGVKD. Trimming at V came to 7 bases and at J to 4 bases, leaving 8 bases not matched to a gene. The CDR3 region has the DNA TGTGCCATCAACTACCAGGGGGCTAGCACTGAAGCTTTCTTT. Translated, it gives CAINYQGASTEAFF.

This chain uses TRBV5-4 with TRBJ2-7, with TRBD1 matching 9 bases. V shed 2 bases, J shed 3 bases, and the junction held 6 bases outside the gene matches. CDR1 SGHNT and CDR2 YYREEE come from the germline V gene (reference sequence). The CDR3 runs to 15 residues. The CDR3 is CASSFLGTGFYEQYF. CDR3 nucleotides: TGTGCCAGCAGCTTTCTGGGGACAGGGTTCTACGAGCAGTACTTC.

This sequence joins TRBV11-3 and TRBJ1-6, with 8 nucleotides matching TRBD1. This CDR3 has 14 residues. J lost 7 bases, V lost 3 bases, and 2 bases had no gene match. Germline CDR1 reads SGHNT; CDR2 reads YENEEA. As DNA, the CDR3 is TGTGCCAGCAGCTTGGGACAGGCGAATTCACCCCTCCACTTT. Encoded protein: CASSLGQANSPLHF.

The chain has TRBV4-3 and TRBJ1-2; 8 bases fit TRBD1. Trimming removed 0 bases from V and 4 bases from J; junction bases left unmatched: 4. In germline, CDR1 is LGHNA, CDR2 YSLEER. The CDR3 covers 15 residues. The CDR3 is CASSQDNRGTYGYTF. As DNA, the CDR3 is TGCGCCAGCAGCCAAGATAACAGGGGGACCTATGGCTACACCTTC.

V and J are TRBV7-2 and TRBJ1-1; 9 bases line up with TRBD1. CDR1 is SGHTA and CDR2 is FQGNSA in the germline V gene. The CDR3 spans 14 residues. With V trimmed by 4 bases and J by 1 base, 1 base remained unmatched. The CDR3 protein is CASSSTGGNTEAFF. CDR3 nucleotide sequence: TGTGCCAGCAGCTCGACAGGGGGGAACACTGAAGCTTTCTTT.

This chain connects TRBV10-3 to TRBJ2-1; either TRBD1 or TRBD2 may supply D (5 bases each). CDR3 length: 18 amino acids. Germline CDR1 is ENHRY and CDR2 is SYGVKD. The V end lost 2 bases, the J end lost 0 bases, and 17 bases lay between the germline ends. The CDR3 bases are TGTGCCATCAGTGAGCCCTACCGGGACCCGAGCTCCTACAATGAGCAGTTCTTC. Translation: CAISEPYRDPSSYNEQFF.

The J gene is TRBJ1-4, the V gene TRBV5-1; the D gene is possibly TRBD1 (6 bases). V was pared by 2 bases and J by 4 bases, with 15 bases between. The CDR3 spans 16 residues. Germline V gene lookup returns CDR1 SGHRS and CDR2 YFSETQ. CDR3 bases: TGCGCCAGCAGCTTTTTTCCCGGACAGAATAATGAAAAACTGTTTTTT. This gives the protein CASSFFPGQNNEKLFF.

The chain couples TRBV5-6 to TRBJ1-4; no reliable D call. The V gene lost 4 bases and the J gene lost 4 bases, with 8 bases spanning the gap. The CDR3 runs 13 residues. CDR1 is SGHDT, CDR2 YYEEEE, per germline. In DNA form, the CDR3 reads TGTGCCAGCAGCCGGTGGGATAATGAAAAACTGTTTTTT. Its translation is CASSRWDNEKLFF. The full variable domain, in which reference TRBV5-6 and TRBJ1-4 provide the parts outside the CDR3, is DAGVTQSPTHLIKTRGQQVTLRCSPKSGHDTVSWYQQALGQGPQFIFQYYEEEERQRGNFPDRFSGHQFPNYSSELNVNALLLGDSALYLCASSRWDNEKLFFGSGTQLSVL.

The chain combines TRBV28 with TRBJ2-1, with 8 bases lining up with TRBD2. The V gene's germline CDR1 is MDHEN and CDR2 SYDVKM. The length of the CDR3 is 16 residues. V trimming: 7 bases; J trimming: 10 bases; junction bases outside the gene matches: 18. Here the CDR3 reads CASTRPSGSPGGEQFF. CDR3 coding DNA: TGTGCCAGCACTCGCCCAAGCGGGAGTCCCGGCGGGGAGCAGTTCTTC.

The chain has TRBV7-2 and TRBJ2-5; 7 positions match TRBD1. After removal of 5 bases from V and 1 base from J, the junction contained 7 bases not matched to a gene. CDR1 is SGHTA, CDR2 FQGNSA, per germline. The CDR3 length is 15 residues. Here the CDR3 DNA reads TGTGCCAGCAGCCAAATGGGACAGATCCAAGAGACCCAGTACTTC. The encoded protein is CASSQMGQIQETQYF.

This clone is a singleton in its sample. The rearrangement uses TRBV9 and TRBJ2-3; no clear D gene. The length of the CDR3 is 13 residues. V was cut by 4 bases and J by 3 bases, with 9 bases left in between. The germline V gene has CDR1 SGDLS and CDR2 YYNGEE. The CDR3 DNA sequence: TGTGCCAGCAGCCTCTCCCAAACAGATACGCAGTATTTT. It codes for CASSLSQTDTQYF.